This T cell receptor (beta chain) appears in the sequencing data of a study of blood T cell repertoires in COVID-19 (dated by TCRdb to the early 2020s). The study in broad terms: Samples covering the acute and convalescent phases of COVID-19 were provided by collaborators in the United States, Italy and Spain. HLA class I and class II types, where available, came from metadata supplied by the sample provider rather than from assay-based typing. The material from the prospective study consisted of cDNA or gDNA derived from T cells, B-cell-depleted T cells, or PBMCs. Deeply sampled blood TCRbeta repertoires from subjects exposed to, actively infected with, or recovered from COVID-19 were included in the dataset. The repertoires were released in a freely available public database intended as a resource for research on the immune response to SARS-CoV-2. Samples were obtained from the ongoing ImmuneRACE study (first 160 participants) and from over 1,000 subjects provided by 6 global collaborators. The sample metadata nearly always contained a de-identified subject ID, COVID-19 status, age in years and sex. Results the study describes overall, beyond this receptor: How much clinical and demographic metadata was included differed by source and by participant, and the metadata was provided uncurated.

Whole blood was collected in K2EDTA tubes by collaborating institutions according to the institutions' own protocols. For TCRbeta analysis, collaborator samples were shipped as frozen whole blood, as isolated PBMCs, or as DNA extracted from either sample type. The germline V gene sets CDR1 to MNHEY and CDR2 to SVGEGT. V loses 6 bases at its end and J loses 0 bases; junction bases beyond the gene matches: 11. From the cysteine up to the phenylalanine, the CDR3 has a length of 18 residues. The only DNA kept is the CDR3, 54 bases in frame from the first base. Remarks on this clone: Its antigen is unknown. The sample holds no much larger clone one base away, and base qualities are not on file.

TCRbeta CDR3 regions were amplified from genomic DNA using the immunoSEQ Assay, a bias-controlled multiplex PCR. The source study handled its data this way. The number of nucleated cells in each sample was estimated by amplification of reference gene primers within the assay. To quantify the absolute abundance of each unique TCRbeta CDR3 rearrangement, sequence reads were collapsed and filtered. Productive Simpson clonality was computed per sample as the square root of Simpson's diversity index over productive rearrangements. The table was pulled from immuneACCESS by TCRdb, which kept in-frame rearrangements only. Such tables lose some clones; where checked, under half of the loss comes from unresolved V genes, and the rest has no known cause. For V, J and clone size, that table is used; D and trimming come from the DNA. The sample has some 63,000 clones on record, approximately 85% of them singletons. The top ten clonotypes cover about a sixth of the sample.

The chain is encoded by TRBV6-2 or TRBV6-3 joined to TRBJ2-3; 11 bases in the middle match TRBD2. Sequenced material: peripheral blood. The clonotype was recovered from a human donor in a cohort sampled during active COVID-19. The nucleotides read TGTGCCAGCAGCCTTCCACTCCTAGCGGGGGGTAGCACAGATACGCAGTATTTT. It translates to CASSLPLLAGGSTDTQYF.